This passage covers 10 T cell receptor beta chains from one sample sequenced in a study of Ad26.COV2.S vaccination and SARS-CoV-2 variants. Some clones are missing from TCRdb's copy, which holds only in-frame ones; the method was immunoSEQ multiplex PCR. The sample records around 420,000 clones, roughly 90% being singletons. Treatment indicated: 15 to 20 received Ad26.COV2.S at low or high dose, single or two shots; roughly 5 received placebo; per-sample allocation not given. Sampling occurred on day 63 after the first vaccine or placebo injection. The sample consisted of peripheral blood, taken in a trial of Ad26.COV2.S vaccine versus placebo. The receptors originated from a person aged 18-65 years who received the Ad26.COV2.S COVID-19 vaccine or a placebo.

The J gene is TRBJ1-1, the V gene TRBV7-9; 12 nucleotides agree with TRBD1. Germline values: CDR1 SEHNR, CDR2 FQNEAQ (reference sequence). The V segment lost 5 bases and the J segment 4 bases; nucleotides outside the gene matches: 11. This CDR3 region has 17 residues. Here the CDR3 DNA reads TGTGCCAGCAGCCCCCAGGGGGACAGGGGGCAGACCACTGAAGCTTTCTTT. Translating gives CASSPQGDRGQTTEAFF. The variable domain in full, completed from reference TRBV7-9 and TRBJ1-1, reads DTGVSQNPRHKITKRGQNVTFRCDPISEHNRLYWYRQTLGQGPEFLTYFQNEAQLEKSRLLSDRFSAERPKGSFSTLEIQRTEQGDSAMYLCASSPQGDRGQTTEAFFGQGTRLTVV.

J is TRBJ1-2 and V is TRBV5-6; a weak D match, TRBD1 (5 bases). CDR1 is SGHDT, CDR2 YYEEEE, per germline. The V and J ends lost 2 bases and 8 bases respectively, with 10 bases between them. The CDR3 length is 12 residues. The CDR3 nucleotides are TGTGCCAGCAGCTTATCCAGGGAAGGCTACACCTTC. This gives the protein CASSLSREGYTF.

The chain has TRBV4-2 and TRBJ2-7, with 10 bases identical to TRBD1. V lost 3 bases, J lost 2 bases, and 1 base stayed unmatched. The CDR3 length is 14 residues. Germline V lookup: CDR1 LGHNA, CDR2 YNFKEQ. The CDR3 DNA reads TGTGCCAGCAGCCATGGGACAGGGGCCTACGAGCAGTACTTC. This sequence encodes CASSHGTGAYEQYF.

The chain uses TRBV2 and TRBJ2-5, with D maybe TRBD1 (5 bases). V was cut by 2 bases and J by 6 bases, with 10 bases left in between. Germline V gene sequence: CDR1 SNHLY, CDR2 FYNNEI. The CDR3 spans 13 residues. The CDR3 reads CASSEWQGKTQYF. In nucleotides, the CDR3 is TGTGCCAGCAGTGAATGGCAGGGCAAGACCCAGTACTTC.

The chain is built from TRBV7-6 and TRBJ2-3; 10 nucleotides match TRBD2. The CDR3 contains 17 residues. Unmatched junction bases numbered 7, after V lost 1 base and J lost 3 bases. The germline V gene encodes CDR1 SGHVS and CDR2 FNYEAQ. Here the CDR3 DNA reads TGTGCCAGCAGCTTAGGAGCGGGGGGGGCTACTACAGATACGCAGTATTTT. Translated: CASSLGAGGATTDTQYF.

As concerns this clone: The sample holds other DNA sequences that translate to the same CDR3. The rearrangement uses TRBV9 and TRBJ1-5; 8 nucleotides match TRBD1. This CDR3 is 14 amino acids long. Germline lookup yields CDR1 SGDLS and CDR2 YYNGEE. V lost 3 bases, J lost 2 bases, and 1 base stayed unmatched. CDR3: CASSATGGNQPQHF. As DNA, the CDR3 is TGTGCCAGCAGCGCGACAGGGGGCAATCAGCCCCAGCATTTT.

The J gene is TRBJ1-1, the V gene TRBV28; no reliable D call. The CDR3 loop spans 13 amino acids. Trimming left V 4 bases short and J 2 bases short, with 8 bases between. Per germline, CDR1 MDHEN and CDR2 SYDVKM. In nucleotides, the CDR3 is TGTGCCAGCAGTTCAAGTGGTAACACTGAAGCTTTCTTT. Its protein is CASSSSGNTEAFF.

The chain carries TRBV5-1 and TRBJ2-3, with 7 bases that match TRBD1. Germline V gives CDR1 SGHRS, CDR2 YFSETQ. The junction had 8 bases not matched to a gene; V was cut back by 4 bases and J by 3 bases. This CDR3 has 15 amino acids. The CDR3 DNA reads TGCGCCAGCAGCACTAGGACAGGTAAAACAGATACGCAGTATTTT. Amino acids: CASSTRTGKTDTQYF. The whole variable domain, remainder taken from reference TRBV5-1 and TRBJ2-3, is KAGVTQTPRYLIKTRGQQVTLSCSPISGHRSVSWYQQTPGQGLQFLFEYFSETQRNKGNFPGRFSGRQFSNSRSEMNVSTLELGDSALYLCASSTRTGKTDTQYFGPGTRLTVL.

The CDR3 loop is CASSQDQGMNTEAFF. The DNA of the CDR3 is TGTGCCAGCAGCCAAGATCAGGGGATGAACACTGAAGCTTTCTTT. This chain connects TRBV4-2 to TRBJ1-1; possibly TRBD1 for D (6 bases). The V gene's germline CDR1 is LGHNA and CDR2 YNFKEQ. CDR3 size: 15 residues. V lost 0 bases and J 0 bases, leaving 8 bases between the germline ends.

The CDR3 DNA follows: TGTGCCAGCAGCTTGGGGCCTAATTCACCCCTCCACTTT. Its translation is CASSLGPNSPLHF. V usage is TRBV11-3 and J usage is TRBJ1-6; D is possibly TRBD1 (5 bases). The CDR3 has 13 amino acids. Germline CDR1 SGHNT, CDR2 YENEEA. V lost 3 bases, J lost 6 bases, and 6 bases lay in between.